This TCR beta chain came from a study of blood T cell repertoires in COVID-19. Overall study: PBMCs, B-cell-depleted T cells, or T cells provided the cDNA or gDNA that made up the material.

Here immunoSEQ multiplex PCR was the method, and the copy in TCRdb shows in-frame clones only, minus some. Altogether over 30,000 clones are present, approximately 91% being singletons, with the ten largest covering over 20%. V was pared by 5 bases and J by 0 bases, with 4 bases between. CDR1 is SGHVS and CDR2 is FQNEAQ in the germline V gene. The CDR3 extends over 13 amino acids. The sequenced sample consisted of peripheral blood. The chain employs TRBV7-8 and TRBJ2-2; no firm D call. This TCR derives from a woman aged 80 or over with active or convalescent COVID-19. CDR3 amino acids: CASSITNTGELFF. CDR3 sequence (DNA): TGTGCCAGCAGCATCACGAACACCGGGGAGCTGTTTTTT.